These T cell receptor beta chains were read from a single sample in a study of radiation and T cells in renal cell carcinoma. Repertoires were generated with immunoSEQ multiplex PCR, while TCRdb's copy carries only in-frame clones and drops some. The sample lists around 170,000 clones; roughly nine tenths were seen once. This specimen consisted of blood, obtained from a patient whose treatment included radiotherapy and nephrectomy. These receptors were collected from a woman aged 45-65 years with renal cell carcinoma. CDR3s include the opening cysteine and the closing phenylalanine or tryptophan. A D gene is named only where the DNA matches it firmly.

v_call d_call cdr3_aa
TRBV10-1 TRBD2 CASRPSGDPRPQYF
TRBV2 . CAGTGGRSYNSPLHF
TRBV5-1 TRBD1 CASSLDRGMNTEAFF
TRBV7-9 . CASSLAGGNTEAFF
TRBV9 . CASSVQTYNSPLHF
TRBV6-1 . CASSEAAPGKQYF
TRBV15 . CATSRDPEYEQYF
TRBV5-4 TRBD1 CASSQGGLSGNTIYF
TRBV9 . CASSARGEVNTEAFF
TRBV7-2 . CASSSISSYNSPLHF
TRBV18 TRBD2 CASSPEGSGVRRGETQYF
TRBV7-2 . CASSLVVGETYGYTF
TRBV18 . CASSPMGNTEAFF
TRBV5-1 . CASSLTPSRNTGELFF
TRBV7-3 . CASSPSTGRSTEAFF
TRBV25-1 . CASVSPRGLEQFF
TRBV19 TRBD1 CASSMDRVLSAGNTIYF
TRBV19 TRBD2 CASSTGLAGGHETQYF
TRBV23-1 . CASPTVFKGPFYEQYF
TRBV18 . CASSPWRRGGSGANVLTF
TRBV7-6 TRBD2 CASSSAGGLTGELFF
TRBV6-5 TRBD1 CASRRDRSNEKLFF
TRBV6-1 . CASSEQGRDTEAFF
TRBV2 TRBD1 CASSGGQGYQPQHF
TRBV7-9 TRBD2 CASRSSLAGDTPYEQYF
TRBV2 TRBD1 CASSHALGQGGGYTF
TRBV7-8 TRBD1 CASSLGGTGVEKLFF
TRBV6-6 TRBD1 CASSYGGTGDHEQYF
TRBV7-2 TRBD2 CASSLASSGGPTAQYF
TRBV5-1 . CASSRTGLDEKLFF
TRBV7-8 TRBD1 CASSADRETDTQYF
TRBV7-3 . CASSLAREETQYF
TRBV18 TRBD2 CASSPPGLAGGPEKTQYF
TRBV6-5 TRBD2 CASSAGGGSSETQYF
TRBV9 . CASSVGPGDGNTIYF
TRBV6-1 TRBD1 CASSEYGTGGNEQFF
TRBV7-2 . CASSFRPGPPYEQYF
TRBV7-6 TRBD1 CASSFDRGRSEKLFF
TRBV7-7 TRBD1 CASSPTGDGIETQYF
TRBV7-9 . CASSLDAGVGVGYTF
TRBV7-3 . CASSLFTNSPLHF
TRBV4-1 . CASSQADGQRREKLFF